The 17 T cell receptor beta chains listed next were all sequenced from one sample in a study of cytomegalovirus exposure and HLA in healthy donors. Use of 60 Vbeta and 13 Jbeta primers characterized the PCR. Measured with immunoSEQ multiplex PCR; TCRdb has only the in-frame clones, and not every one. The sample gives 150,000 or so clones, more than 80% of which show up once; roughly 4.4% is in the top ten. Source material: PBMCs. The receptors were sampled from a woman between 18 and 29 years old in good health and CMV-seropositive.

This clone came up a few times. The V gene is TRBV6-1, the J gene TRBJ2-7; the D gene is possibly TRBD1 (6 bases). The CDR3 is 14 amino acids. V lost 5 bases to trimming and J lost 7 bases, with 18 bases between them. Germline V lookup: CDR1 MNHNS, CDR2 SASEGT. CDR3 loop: CASSIRDRTMEQYF. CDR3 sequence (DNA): TGTGCCAGCAGTATCCGAGACAGGACCATGGAGCAGTACTTC.

This CDR3 reads CASSQPPTSGGAGVETQYF. The CDR3 DNA is TGCGCCAGCTCCCAACCCCCGACTAGCGGGGGGGCCGGAGTGGAGACCCAGTACTTC. This chain connects TRBV23-1 to TRBJ2-5; 14 nucleotides match TRBD2. TRBV23-1 qualifies as an ORF whose function is uncertain. With V trimmed by 8 bases and J by 5 bases, 19 bases remained unmatched. The CDR3 covers 19 residues.

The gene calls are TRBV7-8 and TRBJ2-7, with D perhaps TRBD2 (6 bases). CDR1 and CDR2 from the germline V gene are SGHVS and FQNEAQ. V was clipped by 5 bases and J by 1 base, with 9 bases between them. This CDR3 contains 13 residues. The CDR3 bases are TGTGCCAGCAGCCTGGGACTTTCCTACGAGCAGTACTTC. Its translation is CASSLGLSYEQYF.

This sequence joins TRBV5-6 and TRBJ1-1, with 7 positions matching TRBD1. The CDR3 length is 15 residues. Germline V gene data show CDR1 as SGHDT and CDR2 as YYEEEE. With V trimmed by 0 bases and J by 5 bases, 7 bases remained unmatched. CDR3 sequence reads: CASSLAFDRATEAFF. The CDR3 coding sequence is TGTGCCAGCAGCTTGGCCTTTGACAGGGCGACTGAAGCTTTCTTT. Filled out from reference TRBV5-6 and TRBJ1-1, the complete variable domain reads DAGVTQSPTHLIKTRGQQVTLRCSPKSGHDTVSWYQQALGQGPQFIFQYYEEEERQRGNFPDRFSGHQFPNYSSELNVNALLLGDSALYLCASSLAFDRATEAFFGQGTRLTVV.

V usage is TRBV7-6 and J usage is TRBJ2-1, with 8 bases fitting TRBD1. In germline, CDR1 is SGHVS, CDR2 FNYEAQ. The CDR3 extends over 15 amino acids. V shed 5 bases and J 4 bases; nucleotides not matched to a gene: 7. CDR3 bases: TGTGCCAGCAGCCCCGGGACAGGAAGATACAATGAGCAGTTCTTC. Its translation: CASSPGTGRYNEQFF.

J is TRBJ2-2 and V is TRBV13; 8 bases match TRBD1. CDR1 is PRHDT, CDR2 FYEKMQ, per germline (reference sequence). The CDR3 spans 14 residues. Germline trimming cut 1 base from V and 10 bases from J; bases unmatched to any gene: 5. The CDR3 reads CASSLEDRVEELFF. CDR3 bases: TGTGCCAGCAGCTTAGAGGACAGGGTAGAGGAGCTGTTTTTT.

This chain's CDR3 is CASSTRTANYGYTF. The CDR3 DNA is TGTGCCAGCAGCACTCGGACAGCTAACTATGGCTACACCTTC. This rearrangement joins TRBV7-2 to TRBJ1-2; tentative D call: TRBD1 (6 bases). Germline V gives CDR1 SGHTA, CDR2 FQGNSA. The CDR3 extends over 14 amino acids. V was pared by 5 bases and J by 0 bases, with 10 bases between.

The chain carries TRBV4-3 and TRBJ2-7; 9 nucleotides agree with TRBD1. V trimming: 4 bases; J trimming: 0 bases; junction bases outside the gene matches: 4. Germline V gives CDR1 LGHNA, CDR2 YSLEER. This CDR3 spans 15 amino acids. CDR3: CASSRTTGGSYEQYF. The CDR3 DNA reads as TGCGCCAGCAGCCGAACGACAGGGGGCTCCTACGAGCAGTACTTC.

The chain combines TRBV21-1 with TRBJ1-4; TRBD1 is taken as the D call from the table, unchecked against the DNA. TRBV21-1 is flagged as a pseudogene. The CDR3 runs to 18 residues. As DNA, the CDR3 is TGTGCCAGCAGCAAAGCGCGATTGGTTCAGGGGGCCAGGGAAAAACTGTTTTTT. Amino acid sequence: CASSKARLVQGAREKLFF.

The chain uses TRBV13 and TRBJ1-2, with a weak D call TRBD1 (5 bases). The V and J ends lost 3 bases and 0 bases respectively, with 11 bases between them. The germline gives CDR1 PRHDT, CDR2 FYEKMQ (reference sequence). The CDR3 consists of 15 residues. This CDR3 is CASSLAGPPNYGYTF. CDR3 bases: TGTGCCAGCAGCTTGGCAGGGCCTCCTAACTATGGCTACACCTTC.

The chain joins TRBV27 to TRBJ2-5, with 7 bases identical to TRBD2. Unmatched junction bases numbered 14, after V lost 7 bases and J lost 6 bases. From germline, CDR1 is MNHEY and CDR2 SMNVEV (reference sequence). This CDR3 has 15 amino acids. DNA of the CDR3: TGTGCCAGCACCGCGGGGGTTGCGGGCAGCAAGACCCAGTACTTC. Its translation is CASTAGVAGSKTQYF.

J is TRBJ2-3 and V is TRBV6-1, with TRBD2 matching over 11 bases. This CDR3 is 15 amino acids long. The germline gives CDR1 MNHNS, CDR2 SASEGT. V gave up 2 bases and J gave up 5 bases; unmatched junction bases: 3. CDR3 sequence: CASSELAGGLDTQYF. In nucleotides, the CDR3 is TGTGCCAGCAGTGAACTAGCGGGGGGATTAGATACGCAGTATTTT.

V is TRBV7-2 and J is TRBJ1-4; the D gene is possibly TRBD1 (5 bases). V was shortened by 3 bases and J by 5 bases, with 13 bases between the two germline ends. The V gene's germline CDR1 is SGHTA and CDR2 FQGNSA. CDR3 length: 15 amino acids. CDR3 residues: CASSFPGEGNEKLFF. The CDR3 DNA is TGTGCCAGCAGCTTCCCCGGGGAGGGGAATGAAAAACTGTTTTTT.

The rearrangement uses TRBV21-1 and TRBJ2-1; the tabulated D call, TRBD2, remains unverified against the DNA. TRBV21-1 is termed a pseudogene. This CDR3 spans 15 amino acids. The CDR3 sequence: CAFFPLLAGVNEQFF. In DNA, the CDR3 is TGTGCCTTTTTTCCACTACTAGCGGGGGTGAATGAGCAGTTCTTC.

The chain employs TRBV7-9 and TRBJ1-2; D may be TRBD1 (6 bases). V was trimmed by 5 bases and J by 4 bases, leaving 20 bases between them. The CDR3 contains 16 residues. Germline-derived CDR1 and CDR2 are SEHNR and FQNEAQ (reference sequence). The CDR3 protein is CASSPSTTGAIYGYTF. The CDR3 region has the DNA TGTGCCAGCAGCCCCTCTACGACAGGTGCCATCTATGGCTACACCTTC.

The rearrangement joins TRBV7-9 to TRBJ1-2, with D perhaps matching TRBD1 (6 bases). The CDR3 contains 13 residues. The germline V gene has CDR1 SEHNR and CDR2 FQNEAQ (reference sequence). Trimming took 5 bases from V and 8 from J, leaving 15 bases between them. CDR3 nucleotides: TGTGCCAGCAGCCGGACAGATTCTATGGGCTACACCTTC. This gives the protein CASSRTDSMGYTF.

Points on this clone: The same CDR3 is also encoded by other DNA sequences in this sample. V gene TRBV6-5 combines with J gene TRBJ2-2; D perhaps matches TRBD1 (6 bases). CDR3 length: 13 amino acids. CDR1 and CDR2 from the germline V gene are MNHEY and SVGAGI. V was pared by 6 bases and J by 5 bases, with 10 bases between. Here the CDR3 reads CASSLRGTGELFF. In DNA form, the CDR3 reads TGTGCCAGCAGCCTCAGGGGTACCGGGGAGCTGTTTTTT.